One sample yielded the 9 T cell receptor beta chains listed below, sequenced in a study of tumor-infiltrating lymphocytes in localized non-small cell lung cancer. This table comes from immunoSEQ multiplex PCR, and its TCRdb copy is limited to in-frame clones, with some not included. This table has just under 7,500 clones, approximately 71% appearing once. The sample taken for sequencing was uninvolved lung tissue not adjacent to the tumor. The receptors were gathered from a human donor with non-small cell lung cancer.

This clone was seen more than once but under ten times. V is TRBV29-1 and J is TRBJ1-5; D might be TRBD1 (6 bases). The germline V and J ends were trimmed by 5 bases and 0 bases, with 11 bases remaining between them. There are 14 residues in the CDR3. CDR1 and CDR2 (germline): SQVTM, ANQGSEA. CDR3 protein: CSVRGGHSNQPQHF. Here the CDR3 DNA reads TGCAGCGTTCGAGGGGGTCATAGCAATCAGCCCCAGCATTTT.

This rearrangement joins TRBV30 to TRBJ2-7; possibly TRBD2 for D (5 bases). The CDR3 consists of 11 residues. The V and J ends lost 1 base and 5 bases respectively, with 6 bases between them. Germline CDR1 GTSNPN, CDR2 SVGIG (reference sequence). CDR3 DNA: TGTGCCTGGAGTGGGCGGGACGAGCAGTACTTC. This codes for CAWSGRDEQYF.

CDR3 amino acids: CASSLVGTRHDQPQHF. CDR3 sequence (DNA): TGTGCCAGCAGCTTAGTAGGGACTCGGCACGATCAGCCCCAGCATTTT. The chain has TRBV7-2 and TRBJ1-5; D is perhaps TRBD1 (5 bases). This CDR3 region has 16 residues. Germline V gene data show CDR1 as SGHTA and CDR2 as FQGNSA. Trimming took off 1 base at V and 5 bases at J, with 15 bases between the two ends.

This clone was counted between two and nine times. The rearrangement uses TRBV6-4 and TRBJ2-2, with 10 bases that match TRBD1. This CDR3 spans 15 amino acids. V shed 4 bases and J 6 bases; nucleotides not matched to a gene: 5. Germline V gene data show CDR1 as MRHNA and CDR2 as SNTAGT. This CDR3 reads CASSAEGQGSGELFF. In nucleotides, the CDR3 is TGTGCCAGCAGTGCCGAGGGACAGGGGTCCGGGGAGCTGTTTTTT.

The chain couples TRBV4-2 to TRBJ1-3; TRBD1 might be the D (6 bases). The CDR3 is made up of 15 amino acids. Germline values: CDR1 LGHNA, CDR2 YNFKEQ. V was pared by 2 bases and J by 3 bases, with 11 bases between. The CDR3 here is CASSQNREGGNTIYF. CDR3 DNA: TGTGCCAGCAGCCAAAACAGGGAGGGTGGAAACACCATATATTTT.

The V gene is TRBV5-6, the J gene TRBJ2-1; 10 nucleotides line up with TRBD1. CDR1 and CDR2 from the germline V gene are SGHDT and YYEEEE. V trimming: 0 bases; J trimming: 5 bases; junction bases outside the gene matches: 5. The CDR3 extends over 16 amino acids. In nucleotides, the CDR3 is TGTGCCAGCAGCTTGGAGCGGGACAGGGGACACAATGAGCAGTTCTTC. It specifies CASSLERDRGHNEQFF.

This clone was seen only once. The chain employs TRBV29-1 and TRBJ2-3; TRBD1 agrees at 10 bases. The V segment lost 6 bases and the J segment 5 bases; nucleotides outside the gene matches: 5. The CDR3 is made up of 13 amino acids. The V gene's germline CDR1 is SQVTM and CDR2 ANQGSEA. DNA for the CDR3: TGCAGCGTCAGACAGGGGGCCGGAGATACGCAGTATTTT. The encoded protein is CSVRQGAGDTQYF.

The rearrangement joins TRBV7-9 to TRBJ2-7, with D maybe TRBD1 (6 bases). Trimming pared 11 bases from V and 0 bases from J, leaving 14 bases between. This CDR3 is built from 13 residues. Germline assignment: CDR1 SEHNR and CDR2 FQNEAQ (reference sequence). Here the CDR3 DNA reads TGTGCCCTAAAGGGGGACCACTCCTACGAGCAGTACTTC. This encodes CALKGDHSYEQYF.

V gene TRBV29-1 combines with J gene TRBJ1-1; D is unresolved. CDR3 length equals 13 residues. The ends were cut back, 7 bases at V and 3 bases at J, with 15 bases in the middle. Per germline, CDR1 SQVTM and CDR2 ANQGSEA. CDR3 amino acids: CSGGEWVDTEAFF. DNA for the CDR3: TGCAGCGGGGGAGAATGGGTCGACACTGAAGCTTTCTTT.